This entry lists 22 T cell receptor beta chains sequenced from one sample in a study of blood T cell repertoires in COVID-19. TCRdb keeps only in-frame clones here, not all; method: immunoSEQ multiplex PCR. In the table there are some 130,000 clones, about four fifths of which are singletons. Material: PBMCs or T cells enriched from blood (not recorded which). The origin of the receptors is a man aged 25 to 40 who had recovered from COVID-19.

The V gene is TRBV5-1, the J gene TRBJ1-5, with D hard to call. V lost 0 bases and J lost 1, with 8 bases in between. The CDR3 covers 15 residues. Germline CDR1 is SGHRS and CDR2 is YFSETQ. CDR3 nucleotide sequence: TGCGCCAGCAGCTTGGACAGTGCGAGCAATCAGCCCCAGCATTTT. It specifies CASSLDSASNQPQHF.

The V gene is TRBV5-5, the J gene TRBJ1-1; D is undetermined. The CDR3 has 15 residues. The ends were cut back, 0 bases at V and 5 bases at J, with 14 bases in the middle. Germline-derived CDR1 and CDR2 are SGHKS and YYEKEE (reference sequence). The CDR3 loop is CASSLDGLSRTEAFF. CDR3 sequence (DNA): TGTGCCAGCAGCTTGGATGGGCTTTCACGGACTGAAGCTTTCTTT.

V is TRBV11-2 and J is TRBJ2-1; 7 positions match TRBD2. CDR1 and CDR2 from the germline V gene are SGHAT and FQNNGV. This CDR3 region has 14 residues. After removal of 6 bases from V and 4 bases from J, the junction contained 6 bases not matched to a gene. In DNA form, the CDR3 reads TGTGCCAGCAGACTGAGCGGGACGTACAATGAGCAGTTCTTC. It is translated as CASRLSGTYNEQFF.

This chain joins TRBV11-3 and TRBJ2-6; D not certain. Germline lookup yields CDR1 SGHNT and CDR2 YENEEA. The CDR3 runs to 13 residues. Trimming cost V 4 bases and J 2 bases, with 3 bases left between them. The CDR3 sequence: CASSSTGANVLTF. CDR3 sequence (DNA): TGTGCCAGCAGCTCAACTGGGGCCAACGTCCTGACTTTC.

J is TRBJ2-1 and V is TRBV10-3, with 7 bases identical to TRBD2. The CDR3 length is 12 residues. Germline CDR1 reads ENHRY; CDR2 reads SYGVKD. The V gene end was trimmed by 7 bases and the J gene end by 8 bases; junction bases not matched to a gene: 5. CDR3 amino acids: CAITGEGDEQFF. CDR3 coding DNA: TGTGCCATCACCGGGGAGGGCGATGAGCAGTTCTTC.

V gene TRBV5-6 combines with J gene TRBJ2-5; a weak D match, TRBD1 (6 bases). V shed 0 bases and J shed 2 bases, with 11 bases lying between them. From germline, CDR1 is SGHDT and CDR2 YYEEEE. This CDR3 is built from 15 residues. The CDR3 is CASSLGTVRQETQYF. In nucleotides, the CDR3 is TGTGCCAGCAGCTTGGGGACAGTTCGGCAAGAGACCCAGTACTTC.

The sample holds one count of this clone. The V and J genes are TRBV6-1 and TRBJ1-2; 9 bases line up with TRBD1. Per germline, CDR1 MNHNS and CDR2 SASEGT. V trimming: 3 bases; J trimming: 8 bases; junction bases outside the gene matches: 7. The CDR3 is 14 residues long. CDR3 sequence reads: CASSDRGDREGYTF. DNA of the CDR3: TGTGCCAGCAGTGACAGGGGGGACAGGGAAGGCTACACCTTC.

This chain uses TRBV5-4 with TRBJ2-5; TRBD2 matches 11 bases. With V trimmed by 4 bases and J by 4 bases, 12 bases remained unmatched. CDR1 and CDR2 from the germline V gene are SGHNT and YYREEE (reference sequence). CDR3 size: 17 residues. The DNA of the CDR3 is TGTGCCAGCAGCAGCCCCGGGACTAGCGGAGACCCAGAGACCCAGTACTTC. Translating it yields CASSSPGTSGDPETQYF.

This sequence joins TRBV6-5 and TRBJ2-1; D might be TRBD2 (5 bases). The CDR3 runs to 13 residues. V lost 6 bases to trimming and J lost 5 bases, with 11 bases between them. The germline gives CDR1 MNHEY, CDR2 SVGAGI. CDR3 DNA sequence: TGTGCCAGCAGGCCGCCAGCGGACAATGAGCAGTTCTTC. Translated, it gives CASRPPADNEQFF.

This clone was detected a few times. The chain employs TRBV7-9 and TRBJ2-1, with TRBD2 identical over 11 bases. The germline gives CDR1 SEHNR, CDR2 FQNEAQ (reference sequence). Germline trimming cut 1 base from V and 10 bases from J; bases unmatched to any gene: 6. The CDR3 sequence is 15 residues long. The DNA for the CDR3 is TGTGCCAGCAGCTTAGGGCTAGCGGGAGGATGGGAGCAGTTCTTC. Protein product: CASSLGLAGGWEQFF. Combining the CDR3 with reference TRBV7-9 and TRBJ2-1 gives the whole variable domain DTGVSQNPRHKITKRGQNVTFRCDPISEHNRLYWYRQTLGQGPEFLTYFQNEAQLEKSRLLSDRFSAERPKGSFSTLEIQRTEQGDSAMYLCASSLGLAGGWEQFFGPGTRLTVL.

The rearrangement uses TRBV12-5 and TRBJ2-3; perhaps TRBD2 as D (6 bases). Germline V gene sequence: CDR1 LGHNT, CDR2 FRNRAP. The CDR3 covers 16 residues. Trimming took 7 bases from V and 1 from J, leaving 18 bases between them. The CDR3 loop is CASAAPGLGRTDTQYF. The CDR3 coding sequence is TGTGCTAGTGCCGCACCGGGACTGGGCCGCACAGATACGCAGTATTTT.

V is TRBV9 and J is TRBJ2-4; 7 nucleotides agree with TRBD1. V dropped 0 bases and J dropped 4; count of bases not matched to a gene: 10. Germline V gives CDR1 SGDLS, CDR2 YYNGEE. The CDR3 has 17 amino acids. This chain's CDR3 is CASSVAERQGKKNIQYF. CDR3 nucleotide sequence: TGTGCCAGCAGCGTAGCTGAGCGACAGGGAAAGAAAAACATTCAGTACTTC.

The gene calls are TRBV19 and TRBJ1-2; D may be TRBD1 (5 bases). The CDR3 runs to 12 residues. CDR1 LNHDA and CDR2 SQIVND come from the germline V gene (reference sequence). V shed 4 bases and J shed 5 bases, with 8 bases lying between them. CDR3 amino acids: CASSTQAYGYTF. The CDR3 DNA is TGTGCCAGTAGTACACAGGCTTATGGCTACACCTTC.

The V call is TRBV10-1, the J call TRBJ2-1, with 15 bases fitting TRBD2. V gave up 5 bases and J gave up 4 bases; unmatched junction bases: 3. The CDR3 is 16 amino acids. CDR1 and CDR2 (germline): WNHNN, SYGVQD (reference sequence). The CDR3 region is CASSLGLAGGYNEQFF. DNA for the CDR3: TGCGCCAGCAGTCTCGGACTAGCGGGAGGGTACAATGAGCAGTTCTTC.

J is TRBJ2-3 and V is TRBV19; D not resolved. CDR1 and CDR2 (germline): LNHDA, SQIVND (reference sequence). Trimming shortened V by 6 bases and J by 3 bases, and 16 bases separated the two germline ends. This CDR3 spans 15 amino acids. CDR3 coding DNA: TGTGCCAGTAGCCCCTCCGTTCGAGAAACAGATACGCAGTATTTT. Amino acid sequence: CASSPSVRETDTQYF. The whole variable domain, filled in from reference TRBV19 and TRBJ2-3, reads DGGITQSPKYLFRKEGQNVTLSCEQNLNHDAMYWYRQDPGQGLRLIYYSQIVNDFQKGDIAEGYSVSREKKESFPLTVTSAQKNPTAFYLCASSPSVRETDTQYFGPGTRLTVL.

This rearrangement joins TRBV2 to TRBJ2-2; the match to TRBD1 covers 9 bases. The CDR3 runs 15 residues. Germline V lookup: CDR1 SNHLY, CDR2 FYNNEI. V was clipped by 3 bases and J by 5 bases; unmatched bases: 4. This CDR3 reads CASSEEQGATGELFF. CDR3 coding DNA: TGTGCCAGCAGTGAGGAACAGGGGGCAACCGGGGAGCTGTTTTTT. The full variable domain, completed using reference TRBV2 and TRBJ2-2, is EPEVTQTPSHQVTQMGQEVILRCVPISNHLYFYWYRQILGQKVEFLVSFYNNEISEKSEIFDDQFSVERPDGSNFTLKIRSTKLEDSAMYFCASSEEQGATGELFFGEGSRLTVL.

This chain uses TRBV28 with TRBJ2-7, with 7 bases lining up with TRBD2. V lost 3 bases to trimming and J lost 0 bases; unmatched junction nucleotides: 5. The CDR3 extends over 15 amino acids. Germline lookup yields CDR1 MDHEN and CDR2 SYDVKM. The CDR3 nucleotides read TGTGCCAGCAGTTTCTCCCCGGGAGGCTCCTACGAGCAGTACTTC. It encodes CASSFSPGGSYEQYF.

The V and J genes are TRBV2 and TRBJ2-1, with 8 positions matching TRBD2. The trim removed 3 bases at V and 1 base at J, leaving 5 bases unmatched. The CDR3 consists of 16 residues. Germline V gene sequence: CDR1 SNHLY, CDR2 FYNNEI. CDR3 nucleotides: TGTGCCAGCAGTGACGCTAGCGGGTCATCCTACAATGAGCAGTTCTTC. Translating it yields CASSDASGSSYNEQFF.

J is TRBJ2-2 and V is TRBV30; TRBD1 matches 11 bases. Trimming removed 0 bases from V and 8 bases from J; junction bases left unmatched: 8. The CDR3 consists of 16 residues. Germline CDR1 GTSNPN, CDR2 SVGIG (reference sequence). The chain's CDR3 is CAWSVLGTGGLGELFF. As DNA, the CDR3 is TGTGCCTGGAGTGTACTGGGGACAGGGGGTTTGGGGGAGCTGTTTTTT.

CDR3 sequence: CASTSTGATGELFF. The CDR3 coding sequence is TGTGCCAGCACCTCGACAGGAGCCACCGGGGAGCTGTTTTTT. The gene calls are TRBV27 and TRBJ2-2, with D maybe TRBD1 (6 bases). The V gene lost 7 bases and the J gene lost 4 bases, with 13 bases spanning the gap. This CDR3 contains 14 residues. Germline CDR1 reads MNHEY; CDR2 reads SMNVEV (reference sequence).

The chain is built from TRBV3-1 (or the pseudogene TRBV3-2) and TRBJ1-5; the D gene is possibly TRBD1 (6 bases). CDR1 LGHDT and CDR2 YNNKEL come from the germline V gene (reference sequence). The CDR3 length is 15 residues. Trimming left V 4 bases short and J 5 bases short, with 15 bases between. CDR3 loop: CASSPELTGHQPQHF. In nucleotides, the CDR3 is TGTGCCAGCAGCCCGGAGCTGACAGGACATCAGCCCCAGCATTTT.

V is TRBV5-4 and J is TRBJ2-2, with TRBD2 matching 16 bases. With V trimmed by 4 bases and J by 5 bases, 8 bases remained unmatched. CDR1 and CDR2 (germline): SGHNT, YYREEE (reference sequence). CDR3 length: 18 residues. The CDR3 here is CASSPGLAGGPITGELFF. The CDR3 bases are TGTGCCAGCAGCCCGGGACTAGCGGGAGGGCCTATTACCGGGGAGCTGTTTTTT.